This TCR beta chain was obtained from a study of cytomegalovirus exposure and HLA in healthy donors. Study outcomes and limitations: Donors belonging to an Asian-associated ancestry cluster reportedly showed fewer N-insertions in productive TCRs than the approximately 700-donor mean, according to what a later analysis found.

PCR used 60 Vbeta primers and 13 Jbeta primers. Profiling relied on immunoSEQ multiplex PCR, and the TCRdb table lists in-frame clones only, not all of them. This specimen shows some 110,000 clones; the ten leading clones hold roughly 3.6%. Comments on this clone: Its specificity is not known.

Trimming removed 3 bases at V and 3 bases at J, with 5 bases between. Germline CDR1 and CDR2: GTSNPN and SVGIG (reference sequence). The CDR3 consists of 11 residues. This TCR was sampled from a man aged 30 to 45 in good health and CMV-seronegative. Source material: PBMCs. The chain joins TRBV30 to TRBJ1-1; D uncertain. CDR3 loop: CAWSRDTEAFF. The CDR3, as DNA: TGTGCCTGGAGCCGTGACACTGAAGCTTTCTTT.